These 19 T cell receptor beta chains originate from one sample sequenced in a study of response to subunit inactivated influenza vaccine. TCRdb processed the RT-PCR reads anew with MiXCR; each CDR3 protein has one entry. The sample lists about 240,000 distinct CDR3 sequences, about 12% seen once, with 7.8% in the top ten. Source: non-naive T cells sorted from PBMCs, taken around 14 days before vaccination. These receptors came from a man aged 45-65 years who received an inactivated influenza vaccine.

The chain joins TRBV10-3 to TRBJ2-7; 10 bases fit TRBD1. This CDR3 has 13 residues. Germline trimming cut 10 bases from V and 2 bases from J; bases unmatched to any gene: 5. CDR1 ENHRY and CDR2 SYGVKD come from the germline V gene. For the CDR3, the DNA is TGTGCCACCCGGGACAGGGGTCCCTACGAGCAGTACTTC. Residues: CATRDRGPYEQYF.

This sequence joins TRBV18 and TRBJ2-7; D is perhaps TRBD1 (5 bases). The CDR3 spans 14 residues. Germline V lookup: CDR1 KGHSH, CDR2 LQKENI. Trimming pared 2 bases from V and 1 base from J, leaving 9 bases between. The CDR3 protein is CASSPGRQSYEQYF. The CDR3 DNA reads as TGTGCCAGCTCACCAGGGCGACAGTCCTACGAGCAGTACTTC.

The gene calls are TRBV20-1 and TRBJ2-7; D is undetermined. Germline V CDR1 and CDR2: DFQATT, SNEGSKA (reference sequence). This CDR3 is 12 amino acids long. Between the trimmed V and J ends, which lost 8 bases and 2 bases, there was a span of 13 bases. Here the CDR3 DNA reads TGCAGTCTCACTACGGTTACCTACGAGCAGTACTTC. Translation gives CSLTTVTYEQYF.

The V call is TRBV4-2, the J call TRBJ2-5; 8 bases fit TRBD1. The CDR3 runs 15 residues. After removal of 0 bases from V and 5 bases from J, the junction contained 5 bases not matched to a gene. Germline CDR1 is LGHNA and CDR2 is YNFKEQ. CDR3 loop: CASSQDSRGRETQYF. CDR3 bases: TGTGCCAGCAGCCAAGATTCCAGGGGGCGGGAGACCCAGTACTTC.

This clonotype was recorded at least ten times. The V and J genes are TRBV20-1 and TRBJ1-1; weak D call: TRBD1 (6 bases). The CDR3 is 13 amino acids. Germline CDR1 is DFQATT and CDR2 is SNEGSKA (reference sequence). Between the trimmed V and J ends, which lost 5 bases and 5 bases, there was a span of 15 bases. The CDR3 DNA reads as TGCAGTGCTTCACTGGACAGCGATACTGAAGCTTTCTTT. It is translated as CSASLDSDTEAFF.

Concerning this clonotype: A much larger clone differs from this one at a single base, so this may be a read error. The rearrangement uses TRBV29-1 and TRBJ2-5; tentative D call: TRBD2 (5 bases). The CDR3 runs to 14 residues. Germline-derived CDR1 and CDR2 are SQVTM and ANQGSEA. Trimming removed 4 bases at V and 4 bases at J, with 16 bases between. The CDR3 DNA sequence: TGCAGCGTTGTTCTTGTAGACTATCCAGAGACCCAGTACTTC. Its protein is CSVVLVDYPETQYF.

This chain uses TRBV6-5 with TRBJ1-5; D is uncertain. Germline values: CDR1 MNHEY, CDR2 SVGAGI. The CDR3 totals 17 residues. V was trimmed by 4 bases and J by 5 bases, leaving 21 bases between them. CDR3 sequence (DNA): TGTGCCAGCAGTTTGGGCCCCGGGAGGCTCGATTATCAGCCCCAGCATTTT. It translates to CASSLGPGRLDYQPQHF.

This clonotype was seen only a few times. The J gene is TRBJ2-7, the V gene TRBV15, with D maybe TRBD2 (7 bases). This CDR3 contains 15 residues. Germline CDR1 is LNHNV and CDR2 is YYDKDF (reference sequence). V lost 3 bases and J lost 4, with 16 bases in between. The CDR3 bases are TGTGCCACCAGCAGGGATCCGGGGGGCGGTTACGAGCAGTACTTC. This gives the protein CATSRDPGGGYEQYF.

The V gene is TRBV5-1, the J gene TRBJ1-6; 8 bases match TRBD1. Trimming removed 4 bases from V and 8 bases from J; junction bases left unmatched: 8. The germline V gene encodes CDR1 SGHRS and CDR2 YFSETQ. This CDR3 region has 15 residues. CDR3 in amino acids: CASSQRQGYDSPLHF. The CDR3 DNA reads TGCGCCAGCAGCCAGCGACAGGGGTATGATTCACCCCTCCACTTT. The whole variable domain, remainder taken from reference TRBV5-1 and TRBJ1-6, is KAGVTQTPRYLIKTRGQQVTLSCSPISGHRSVSWYQQTPGQGLQFLFEYFSETQRNKGNFPGRFSGRQFSNSRSEMNVSTLELGDSALYLCASSQRQGYDSPLHFGNGTRLTVT.

This clonotype has at least ten counts. J is TRBJ2-1 and V is TRBV20-1; tentative D call: TRBD2 (5 bases). Trimming cost V 5 bases and J 7 bases, with 21 bases left between them. CDR1 and CDR2 (germline): DFQATT, SNEGSKA (reference sequence). The CDR3 spans 15 residues. CDR3 nucleotide sequence: TGCAGTGCTCGCAAAGGAGGCAGGACGGCGAATGAGCAGTTCTTC. Translating it yields CSARKGGRTANEQFF.

This clonotype was recorded at least ten times. The chain is built from TRBV5-1 and TRBJ2-1; possible D gene TRBD2, 6 bases. The CDR3 runs 13 residues. Trimming cost V 0 bases and J 12 bases, with 13 bases left between them. In germline, CDR1 is SGHRS, CDR2 YFSETQ. The CDR3 spells CASSLEEGQGQFF. CDR3 DNA sequence: TGCGCCAGCAGCTTGGAGGAGGGGCAGGGGCAGTTCTTC.

The rearrangement links TRBV7-2 to TRBJ2-7; D perhaps matches TRBD1 (5 bases). CDR3 size: 13 residues. Trimming took 5 bases from V and 3 from J, leaving 11 bases between them. Germline V gene lookup returns CDR1 SGHTA and CDR2 FQGNSA. The CDR3 nucleotides are TGTGCCAGCAGCCCGCACCAGGGCTACGAGCAGTACTTC. It is translated as CASSPHQGYEQYF.

The chain joins TRBV6-6 to TRBJ1-4, with TRBD1 matching over 7 bases. The V gene's germline CDR1 is MNHNY and CDR2 SVGAGI (reference sequence). The CDR3 sequence is 13 residues long. J gave up 6 bases and V 8 bases, and 6 bases lay outside the gene matches. The CDR3 nucleotides read TGTGCCAGCGGCCGAGGACAGGATGAAAAACTGTTTTTT. This codes for CASGRGQDEKLFF.

This clonotype showed up just a few times. The chain employs TRBV4-1 and TRBJ2-5; TRBD2 agrees at 11 bases. Losses at the gene ends were 6 bases for V and 5 bases for J; bases not matched to a gene: 8. The germline V gene encodes CDR1 MGHRA and CDR2 YSYEKL. The CDR3 sequence is 15 residues long. As DNA, the CDR3 is TGCGCCAGCAGAACCGGGACTAGCGGAGTGGAGACCCAGTACTTC. Amino acids: CASRTGTSGVETQYF.

The chain joins TRBV5-6 to TRBJ1-2, with D perhaps matching TRBD1 (5 bases). V was pared by 4 bases and J by 4 bases, with 11 bases between. Germline V gives CDR1 SGHDT, CDR2 YYEEEE. This CDR3 spans 13 amino acids. The CDR3: CASSTGRAYGYTF. CDR3 nucleotide sequence: TGTGCCAGCAGCACGGGACGGGCCTATGGCTACACCTTC.

The chain uses TRBV29-1 and TRBJ1-1; D remains unclear. CDR1 SQVTM and CDR2 ANQGSEA come from the germline V gene. The germline V and J ends were trimmed by 2 bases and 4 bases, with 8 bases remaining between them. CDR3 length: 12 residues. CDR3 DNA: TGCAGCGTTGAACCCGGGATCACTGAAGCTTTCTTT. Encoded protein: CSVEPGITEAFF.

The J gene is TRBJ1-2, the V gene TRBV30; 7 bases are a match to TRBD1. This CDR3 region has 12 residues. With V trimmed by 3 bases and J by 8 bases, 6 bases remained unmatched. From germline, CDR1 is GTSNPN and CDR2 SVGIG (reference sequence). Here the CDR3 reads CAWSPDRVGYTF. Here the CDR3 DNA reads TGTGCCTGGAGCCCCGACAGGGTCGGCTACACCTTC. Variable domain in full (rest from reference TRBV30 and TRBJ1-2): SQTIHQWPATLVQPVGSPLSLECTVEGTSNPNLYWYRQAAGRGLQLLFYSVGIGQISSEVPQNLSASRPQDRQFILSSKKLLLSDSGFYLCAWSPDRVGYTFGSGTRLTVV.

This clonotype occurred a few times. V gene TRBV5-1 combines with J gene TRBJ2-7; D remains ambiguous. V lost 1 base and J lost 3, with 14 bases in between. CDR3 length equals 15 residues. The germline CDR1 and CDR2 sequences are SGHRS and YFSETQ. The CDR3 bases are TGCGCCAGCAGCTTGTCACTTGAAAGTCGCTACGAGCAGTACTTC. Its protein product is CASSLSLESRYEQYF.

This clonotype was detected many times. The rearrangement uses TRBV6-4 and TRBJ2-7; 10 bases align to TRBD2. V lost 6 bases to trimming and J lost 0 bases; unmatched junction nucleotides: 5. This CDR3 region has 15 residues. Germline CDR1 and CDR2: MRHNA and SNTAGT. Written as DNA, the CDR3 is TGTGCCAGCAGGGCCGGACTAGCGGCCTCCTACGAGCAGTACTTC. This gives the protein CASRAGLAASYEQYF.